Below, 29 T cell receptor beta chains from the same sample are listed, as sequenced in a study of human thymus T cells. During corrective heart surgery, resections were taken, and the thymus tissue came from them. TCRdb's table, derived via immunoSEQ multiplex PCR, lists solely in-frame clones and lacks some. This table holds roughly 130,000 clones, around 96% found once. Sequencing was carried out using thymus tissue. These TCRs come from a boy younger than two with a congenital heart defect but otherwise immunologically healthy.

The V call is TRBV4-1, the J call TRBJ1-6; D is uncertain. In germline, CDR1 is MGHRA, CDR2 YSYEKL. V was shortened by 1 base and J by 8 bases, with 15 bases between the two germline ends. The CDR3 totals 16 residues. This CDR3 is CASSQVPQVVDSPLHF. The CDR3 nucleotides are TGCGCCAGCAGCCAAGTACCCCAGGTTGTGGATTCACCCCTCCACTTT.

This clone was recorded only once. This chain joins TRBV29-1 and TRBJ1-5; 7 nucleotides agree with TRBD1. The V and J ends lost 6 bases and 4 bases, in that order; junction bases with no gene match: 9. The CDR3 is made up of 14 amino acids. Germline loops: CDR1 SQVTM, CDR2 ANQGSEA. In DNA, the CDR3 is TGCAGCGTATCCCCCGGGACAGAGAATCAGCCCCAGCATTTT. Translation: CSVSPGTENQPQHF.

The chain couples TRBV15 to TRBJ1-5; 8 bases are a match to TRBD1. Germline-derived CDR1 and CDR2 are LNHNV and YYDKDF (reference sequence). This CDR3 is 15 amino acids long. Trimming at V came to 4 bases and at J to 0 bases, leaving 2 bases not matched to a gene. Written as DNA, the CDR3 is TGTGCCACCAGCATTGACAGGGGTAGCAATCAGCCCCAGCATTTT. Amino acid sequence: CATSIDRGSNQPQHF.

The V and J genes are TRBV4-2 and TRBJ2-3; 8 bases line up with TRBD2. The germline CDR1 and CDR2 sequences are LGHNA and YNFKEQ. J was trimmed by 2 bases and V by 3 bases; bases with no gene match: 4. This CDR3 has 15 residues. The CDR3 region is CASSQRGAITDTQYF. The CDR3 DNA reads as TGTGCCAGCAGCCAGCGGGGGGCCATCACAGATACGCAGTATTTT.

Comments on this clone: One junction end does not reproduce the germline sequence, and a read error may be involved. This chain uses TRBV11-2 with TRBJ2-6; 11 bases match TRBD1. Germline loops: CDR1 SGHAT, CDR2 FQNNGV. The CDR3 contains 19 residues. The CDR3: CAGSSQTGQGGTGANVLTF. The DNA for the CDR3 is TGTGCCGGCAGCTCTCAGACGGGACAGGGGGGTACTGGGGCCAACGTCCTGACTTTC.

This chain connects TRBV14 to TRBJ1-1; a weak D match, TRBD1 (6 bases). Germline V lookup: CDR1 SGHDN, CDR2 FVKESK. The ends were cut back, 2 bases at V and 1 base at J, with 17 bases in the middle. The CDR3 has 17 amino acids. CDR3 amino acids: CASSQPPEQGKNTEAFF. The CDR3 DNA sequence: TGTGCCAGCAGCCAACCTCCGGAACAGGGAAAGAACACTGAAGCTTTCTTT.

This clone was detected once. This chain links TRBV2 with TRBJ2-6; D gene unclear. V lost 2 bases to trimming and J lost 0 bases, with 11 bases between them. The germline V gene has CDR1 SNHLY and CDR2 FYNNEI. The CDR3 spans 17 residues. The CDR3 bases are TGTGCCAGCAGTGAAAGACACGGAGCCTCTGGGGCCAACGTCCTGACTTTC. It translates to CASSERHGASGANVLTF.

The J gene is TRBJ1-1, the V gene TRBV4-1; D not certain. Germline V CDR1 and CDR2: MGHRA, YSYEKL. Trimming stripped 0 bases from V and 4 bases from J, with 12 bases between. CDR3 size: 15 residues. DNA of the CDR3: TGCGCCAGCAGCCAAGATGGCTGGTGGGGCACTGAAGCTTTCTTT. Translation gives CASSQDGWWGTEAFF.

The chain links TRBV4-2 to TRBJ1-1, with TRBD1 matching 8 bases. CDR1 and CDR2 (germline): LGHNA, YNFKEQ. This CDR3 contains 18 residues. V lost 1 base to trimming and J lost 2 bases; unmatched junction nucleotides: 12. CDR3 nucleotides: TGTGCCAGCAGCCAAGGGGGCCGGGACAGGCAAACTAACACTGAAGCTTTCTTT. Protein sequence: CASSQGGRDRQTNTEAFF.

CDR3 sequence reads: CATSRLPLGGTNTEAFF. In nucleotides, the CDR3 is TGTGCCACCAGCAGACTCCCACTGGGCGGAACGAACACTGAAGCTTTCTTT. The chain uses TRBV15 and TRBJ1-1; D is uncertain. Germline loops: CDR1 LNHNV, CDR2 YYDKDF (reference sequence). The CDR3 spans 17 residues. The germline V and J ends were trimmed by 2 bases and 1 base, with 17 bases remaining between them.

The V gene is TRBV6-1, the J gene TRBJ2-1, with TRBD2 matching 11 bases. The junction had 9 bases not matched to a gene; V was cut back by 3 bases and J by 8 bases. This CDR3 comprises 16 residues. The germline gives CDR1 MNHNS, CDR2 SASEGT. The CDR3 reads CASSEPTSGEFHEQFF. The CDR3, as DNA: TGTGCCAGCAGTGAGCCGACTAGCGGGGAATTTCATGAGCAGTTCTTC.

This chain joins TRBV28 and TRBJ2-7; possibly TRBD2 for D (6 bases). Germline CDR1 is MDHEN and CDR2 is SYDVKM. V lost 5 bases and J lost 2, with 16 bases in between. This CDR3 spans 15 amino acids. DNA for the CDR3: TGTGCCAGCAGTCCCCTTGGAGGGTGGGCCTACGAGCAGTACTTC. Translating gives CASSPLGGWAYEQYF.

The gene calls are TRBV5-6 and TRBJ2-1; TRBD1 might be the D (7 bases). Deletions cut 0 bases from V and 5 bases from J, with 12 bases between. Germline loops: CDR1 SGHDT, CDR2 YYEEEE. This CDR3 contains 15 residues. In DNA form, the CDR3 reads TGTGCCAGCAGCTTGGCCAGGGGGGACGACAATGAGCAGTTCTTC. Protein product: CASSLARGDDNEQFF. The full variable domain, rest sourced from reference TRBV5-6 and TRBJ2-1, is DAGVTQSPTHLIKTRGQQVTLRCSPKSGHDTVSWYQQALGQGPQFIFQYYEEEERQRGNFPDRFSGHQFPNYSSELNVNALLLGDSALYLCASSLARGDDNEQFFGPGTRLTVL.

CDR3 sequence: CASSPKGDRDNSPLHF. DNA of the CDR3: TGCGCCAGCAGCCCGAAGGGGGACAGAGATAATTCACCCCTCCACTTT. The J gene is TRBJ1-6, the V gene TRBV4-3; TRBD1 matches at 7 bases. The CDR3 extends over 16 amino acids. Germline assignment: CDR1 LGHNA and CDR2 YSLEER. The V and J ends lost 4 bases and 5 bases, in that order; junction bases with no gene match: 8.

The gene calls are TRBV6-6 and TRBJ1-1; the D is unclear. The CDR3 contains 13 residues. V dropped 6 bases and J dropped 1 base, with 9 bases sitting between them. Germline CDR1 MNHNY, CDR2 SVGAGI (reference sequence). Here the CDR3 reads CASSPGPNTEAFF. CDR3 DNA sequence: TGTGCCAGCAGCCCCGGCCCGAACACTGAAGCTTTCTTT.

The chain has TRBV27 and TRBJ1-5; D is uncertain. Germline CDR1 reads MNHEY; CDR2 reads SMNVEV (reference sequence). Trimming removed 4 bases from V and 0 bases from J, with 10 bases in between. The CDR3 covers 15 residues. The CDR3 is CASSYNSHSNQPQHF. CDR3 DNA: TGTGCCAGCAGTTATAACAGCCATAGCAATCAGCCCCAGCATTTT.

The CDR3 DNA sequence: TGTGCCAGCAGTTACGTGGACCTGATGAACACTGAAGCTTTCTTT. This encodes CASSYVDLMNTEAFF. The gene calls are TRBV6-6 and TRBJ1-1; no definite D call. From germline, CDR1 is MNHNY and CDR2 SVGAGI (reference sequence). The V end was cut by 2 bases, the J end by 0 bases, with 10 bases between. This CDR3 contains 15 residues.

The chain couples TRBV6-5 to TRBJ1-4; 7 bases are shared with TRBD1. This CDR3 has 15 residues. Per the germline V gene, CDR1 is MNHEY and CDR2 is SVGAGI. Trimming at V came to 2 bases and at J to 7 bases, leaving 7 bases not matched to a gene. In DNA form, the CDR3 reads TGTGCCAGCAGTTACGCAGAGGGGGCCGCTGAAAAACTGTTTTTT. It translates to CASSYAEGAAEKLFF.

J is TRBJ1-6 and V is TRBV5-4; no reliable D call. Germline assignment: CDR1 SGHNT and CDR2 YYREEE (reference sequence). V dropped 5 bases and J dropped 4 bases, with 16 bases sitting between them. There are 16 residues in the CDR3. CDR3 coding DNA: TGTGCCAGCAGGTACCCAAACGGAAAGTATAATTCACCCCTCCACTTT. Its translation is CASRYPNGKYNSPLHF.

The chain's CDR3 is CASSRDRGSGTEAFF. CDR3 bases: TGTGCCAGCAGTCGGGACAGGGGATCCGGCACTGAAGCTTTCTTT. The chain combines TRBV13 with TRBJ1-1, with TRBD1 matching over 10 bases. CDR1 and CDR2 (germline): PRHDT, FYEKMQ (reference sequence). CDR3 length: 15 residues. The V and J ends lost 6 bases and 4 bases, in that order; junction bases with no gene match: 8.

CDR3 in amino acids: CASSLAGQVARLSTDTQYF. The CDR3 nucleotides read TGTGCCAGCAGCTTGGCCGGACAGGTAGCTCGACTTAGCACAGATACGCAGTATTTT. The rearrangement links TRBV5-6 to TRBJ2-3, with 7 bases matching TRBD1. The ends lost 0 bases at V and 0 bases at J; junction bases unmatched: 13. From germline, CDR1 is SGHDT and CDR2 YYEEEE. This CDR3 comprises 19 residues. The entire variable domain, with the rest obtained from reference TRBV5-6 and TRBJ2-3, is as follows: DAGVTQSPTHLIKTRGQQVTLRCSPKSGHDTVSWYQQALGQGPQFIFQYYEEEERQRGNFPDRFSGHQFPNYSSELNVNALLLGDSALYLCASSLAGQVARLSTDTQYFGPGTRLTVL.

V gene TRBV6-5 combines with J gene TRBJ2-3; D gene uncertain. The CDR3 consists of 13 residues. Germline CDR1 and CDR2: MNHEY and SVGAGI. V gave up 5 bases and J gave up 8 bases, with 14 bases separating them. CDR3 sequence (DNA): TGTGCCAGCAGTGGCAACGACCCCCCTACGCAGTATTTT. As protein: CASSGNDPPTQYF.

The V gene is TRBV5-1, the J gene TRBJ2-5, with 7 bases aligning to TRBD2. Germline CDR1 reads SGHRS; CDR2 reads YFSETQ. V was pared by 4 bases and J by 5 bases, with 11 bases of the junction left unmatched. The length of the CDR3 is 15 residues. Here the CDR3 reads CASSPGLTGGETQYF. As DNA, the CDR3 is TGCGCCAGCAGCCCAGGACTAACCGGGGGGGAGACCCAGTACTTC.

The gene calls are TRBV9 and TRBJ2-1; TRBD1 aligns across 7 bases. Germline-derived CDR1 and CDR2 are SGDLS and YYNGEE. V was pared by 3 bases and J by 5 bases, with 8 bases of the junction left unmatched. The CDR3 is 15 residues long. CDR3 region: CASSGRLQGHNEQFF. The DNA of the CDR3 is TGTGCCAGCAGCGGGCGGTTACAGGGGCACAATGAGCAGTTCTTC.

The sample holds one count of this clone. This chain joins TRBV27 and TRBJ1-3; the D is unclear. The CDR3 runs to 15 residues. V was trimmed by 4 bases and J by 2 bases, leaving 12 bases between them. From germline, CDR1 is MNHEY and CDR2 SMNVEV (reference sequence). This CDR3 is CASSSEWGTGNTIYF. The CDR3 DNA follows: TGTGCCAGCAGTTCCGAGTGGGGTACTGGAAACACCATATATTTT.

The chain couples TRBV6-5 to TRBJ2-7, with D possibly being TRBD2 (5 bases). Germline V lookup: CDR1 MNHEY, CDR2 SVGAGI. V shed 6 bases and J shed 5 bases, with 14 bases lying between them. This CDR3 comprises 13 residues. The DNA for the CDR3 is TGTGCCAGCAGACCGGTTTCCGGGGACGAGCAGTACTTC. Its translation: CASRPVSGDEQYF.

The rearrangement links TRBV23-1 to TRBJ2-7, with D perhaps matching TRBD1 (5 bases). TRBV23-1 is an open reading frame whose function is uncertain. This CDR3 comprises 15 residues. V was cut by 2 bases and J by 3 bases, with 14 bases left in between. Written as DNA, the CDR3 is TGCGCCAGCAGTCAAGCAGGGTTATCCTACTACGAGCAGTACTTC. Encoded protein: CASSQAGLSYYEQYF.

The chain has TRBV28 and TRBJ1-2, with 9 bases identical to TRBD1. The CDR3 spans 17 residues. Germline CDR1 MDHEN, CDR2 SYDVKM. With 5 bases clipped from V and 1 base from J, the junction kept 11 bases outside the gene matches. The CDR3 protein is CASSGFRDRDDNYGYTF. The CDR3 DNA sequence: TGTGCCAGCAGTGGGTTTAGGGACAGGGATGATAACTATGGCTACACCTTC.

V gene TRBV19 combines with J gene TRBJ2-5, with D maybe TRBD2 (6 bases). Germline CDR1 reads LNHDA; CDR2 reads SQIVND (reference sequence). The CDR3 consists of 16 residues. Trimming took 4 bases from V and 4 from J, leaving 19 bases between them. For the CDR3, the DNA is TGTGCCAGTAGTACTAAACCCAGGGAGGTGAGAGAGACCCAGTACTTC. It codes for CASSTKPREVRETQYF. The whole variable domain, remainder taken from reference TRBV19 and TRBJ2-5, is DGGITQSPKYLFRKEGQNVTLSCEQNLNHDAMYWYRQDPGQGLRLIYYSQIVNDFQKGDIAEGYSVSREKKESFPLTVTSAQKNPTAFYLCASSTKPREVRETQYFGPGTRLLVL.